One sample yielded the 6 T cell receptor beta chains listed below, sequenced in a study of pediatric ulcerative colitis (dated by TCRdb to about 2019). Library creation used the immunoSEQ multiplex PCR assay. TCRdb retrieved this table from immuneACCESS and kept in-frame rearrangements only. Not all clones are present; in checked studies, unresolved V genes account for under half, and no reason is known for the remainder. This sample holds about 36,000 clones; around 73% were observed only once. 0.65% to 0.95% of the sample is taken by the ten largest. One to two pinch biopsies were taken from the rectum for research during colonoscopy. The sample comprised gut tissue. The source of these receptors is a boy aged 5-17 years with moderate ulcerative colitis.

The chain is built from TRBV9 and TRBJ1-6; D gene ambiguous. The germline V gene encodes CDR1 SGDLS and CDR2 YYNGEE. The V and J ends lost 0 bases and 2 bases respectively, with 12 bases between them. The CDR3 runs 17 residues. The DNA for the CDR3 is TGTGCCAGCAGCGTAGATTCGAGGTCAACCTATAATTCACCCCTCCACTTT. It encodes CASSVDSRSTYNSPLHF.

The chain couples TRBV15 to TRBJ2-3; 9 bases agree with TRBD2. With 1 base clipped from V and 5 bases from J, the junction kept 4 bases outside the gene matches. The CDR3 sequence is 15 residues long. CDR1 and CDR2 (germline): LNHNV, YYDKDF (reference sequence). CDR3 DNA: TGTGCCACCAGCAGAGTCGCGGGAGGGAGAGATACGCAGTATTTT. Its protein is CATSRVAGGRDTQYF.

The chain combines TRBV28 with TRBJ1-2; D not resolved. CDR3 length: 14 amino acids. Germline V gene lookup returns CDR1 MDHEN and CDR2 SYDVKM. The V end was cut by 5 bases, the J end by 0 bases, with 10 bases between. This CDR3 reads CASSRITANYGYTF. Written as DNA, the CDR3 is TGTGCCAGCAGTAGGATCACAGCTAACTATGGCTACACCTTC.

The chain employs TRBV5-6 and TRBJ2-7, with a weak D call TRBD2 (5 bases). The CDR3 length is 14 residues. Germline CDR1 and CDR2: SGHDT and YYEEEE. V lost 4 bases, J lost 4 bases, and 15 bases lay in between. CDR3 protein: CASSAGGRTYEQYF. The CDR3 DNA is TGTGCCAGCAGCGCTGGCGGGCGAACATACGAGCAGTACTTC.

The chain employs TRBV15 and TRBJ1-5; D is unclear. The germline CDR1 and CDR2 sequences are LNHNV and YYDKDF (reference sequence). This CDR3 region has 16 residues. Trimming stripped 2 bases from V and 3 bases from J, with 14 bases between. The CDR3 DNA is TGTGCCACCAGCAGAAATCCCATGGAGGCCAATCAGCCCCAGCATTTT. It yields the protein CATSRNPMEANQPQHF.

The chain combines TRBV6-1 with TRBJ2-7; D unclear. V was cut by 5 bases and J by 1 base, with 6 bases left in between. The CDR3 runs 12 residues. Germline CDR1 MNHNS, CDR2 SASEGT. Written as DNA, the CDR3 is TGTGCCAGCAGTAGCCTATCCTACGAGCAGTACTTC. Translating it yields CASSSLSYEQYF.